This T cell receptor beta chain is from a study of control samples from healthy donors and cancer patients. This CDR3 region has 15 residues. Trimming shortened V by 2 bases and J by 5 bases, and 16 bases separated the two germline ends. Germline CDR1 is MNHNY and CDR2 is SVGAGI (reference sequence). Clones were sequenced by immunoSEQ multiplex PCR, and TCRdb holds only the in-frame ones, with some missing. This listing includes some 190,000 clones. This rearrangement joins TRBV6-6 to TRBJ2-7; possible D gene TRBD2, 6 bases. The sample was blood. The clonotype was recovered from a woman in her 30s in good health. The CDR3 nucleotides are TGTGCCAGCAGTTACCGGAGGGGAGAGAGGGACGAGCAGTACTTC. It specifies CASSYRRGERDEQYF.